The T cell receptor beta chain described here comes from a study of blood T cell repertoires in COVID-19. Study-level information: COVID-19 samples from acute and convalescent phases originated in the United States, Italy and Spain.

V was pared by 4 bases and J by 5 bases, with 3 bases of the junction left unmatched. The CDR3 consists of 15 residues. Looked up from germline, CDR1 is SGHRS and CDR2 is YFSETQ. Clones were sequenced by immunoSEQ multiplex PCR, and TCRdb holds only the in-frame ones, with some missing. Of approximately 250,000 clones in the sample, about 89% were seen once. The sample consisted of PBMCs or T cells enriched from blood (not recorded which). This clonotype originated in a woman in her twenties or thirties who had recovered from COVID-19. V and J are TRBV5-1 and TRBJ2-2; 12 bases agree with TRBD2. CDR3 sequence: CASSIGTSGTGELFF. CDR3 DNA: TGCGCCAGCAGCATAGGGACTAGCGGGACCGGGGAGCTGTTTTTT.